A single sample gave rise to the 16 T cell receptor beta chains below, sequenced in a study of blood T cells in healthy people across ages. Primers used in a second PCR of about 7 to 12 cycles were a sample-barcoded 5' primer and a J-beta primer mix. A single record per CDR3 protein comes from TCRdb applying MiXCR to the 5' RACE reads. Here the sample spans some 850,000 distinct CDR3 sequences, roughly 25% being singletons. These data were also reused for a study on T cells of mothers and their children.

Sequenced material: blood. All receptors derive from a boy younger than 18 in good health.

The count of this clonotype is one. The rearrangement uses TRBV20-1 and TRBJ2-1; TRBD2 aligns across 9 bases. Unmatched junction bases numbered 12, after V lost 2 bases and J lost 4 bases. Germline V lookup: CDR1 DFQATT, CDR2 SNEGSKA (reference sequence). CDR3 length: 17 residues. The CDR3 DNA reads as TGCAGTGCTAGACTTCCTTTCGGGCTAGCGGGGTACAATGAGCAGTTCTTC. This translates into CSARLPFGLAGYNEQFF.

This clonotype has ten or more counts. The chain is built from TRBV7-9 and TRBJ1-4; D gene ambiguous. V lost 5 bases and J lost 6, with 10 bases in between. CDR3 length: 13 residues. Looked up from germline, CDR1 is SEHNR and CDR2 is FQNEAQ (reference sequence). CDR3 protein: CASSPGEYEKLFF. CDR3 DNA: TGTGCCAGCAGCCCTGGGGAGTATGAAAAACTGTTTTTT.

In its sample, this clonotype was seen a few times. The rearrangement uses TRBV12-3 or TRBV12-4 and TRBJ2-1; possibly TRBD2 for D (5 bases). The CDR3 runs 12 residues. V was clipped by 6 bases and J by 12 bases, with 15 bases between them. In DNA, the CDR3 is TGTGCCAGCAGCAACACAGAGGGCGGGCAGTTCTTC. It specifies CASSNTEGGQFF.

This rearrangement joins TRBV20-1 to TRBJ2-7; D gene ambiguous. The V and J ends lost 0 bases and 0 bases respectively, with 9 bases between them. This CDR3 is 14 amino acids long. The germline V gene has CDR1 DFQATT and CDR2 SNEGSKA (reference sequence). DNA of the CDR3: TGCAGTGCTAGAGATCACCGGAGCTCCTACGAGCAGTACTTC. This gives the protein CSARDHRSSYEQYF.

This clonotype showed up just a few times. The genes are TRBV5-1 and TRBJ2-7, with D possibly matching TRBD1 (7 bases). The CDR3 has 14 amino acids. The V and J ends lost 3 bases and 2 bases respectively, with 12 bases between them. The germline gives CDR1 SGHRS, CDR2 YFSETQ. CDR3 sequence (DNA): TGCGCCAGCAGCTCCAGGGGGGACGCCTACGAGCAGTACTTC. Amino acid sequence: CASSSRGDAYEQYF.

The CDR3 reads CACGSNYEQYF. DNA for the CDR3: TGTGCCTGCGGCAGTAACTACGAGCAGTACTTC. The rearrangement uses TRBV28 and TRBJ2-7; no clear D. Germline loops: CDR1 MDHEN, CDR2 SYDVKM. CDR3 length: 11 residues. V was trimmed by 11 bases and J by 3 bases, leaving 11 bases between them.

V and J are TRBV30 and TRBJ2-2; no firm D call. The V gene's germline CDR1 is GTSNPN and CDR2 SVGIG (reference sequence). V was cut by 4 bases and J by 3 bases, with 3 bases left in between. The CDR3 has 11 amino acids. Written as DNA, the CDR3 is TGTGCCTGGACCTACACCGGGGAGCTGTTTTTT. Residues: CAWTYTGELFF.

V usage is TRBV2 and J usage is TRBJ2-1; 11 bases match TRBD2. V shed 7 bases and J 5 bases; nucleotides not matched to a gene: 7. CDR1 and CDR2 (germline): SNHLY, FYNNEI. The CDR3 consists of 15 residues. CDR3 residues: CASTSWGLADNEQFF. CDR3 bases: TGTGCCAGCACCTCGTGGGGACTAGCGGACAATGAGCAGTTCTTC.

V gene TRBV7-9 combines with J gene TRBJ2-7, with 7 nucleotides matching TRBD1. Germline V gives CDR1 SEHNR, CDR2 FQNEAQ (reference sequence). V shed 4 bases, J shed 3 bases, and the junction held 6 bases outside the gene matches. CDR3 length: 14 residues. The CDR3 coding sequence is TGTGCCAGCAGCTCCGAGGACAGGCACTACGAGCAGTACTTC. Its protein product is CASSSEDRHYEQYF. Filled out from reference TRBV7-9 and TRBJ2-7, the complete variable domain reads DTGVSQNPRHKITKRGQNVTFRCDPISEHNRLYWYRQTLGQGPEFLTYFQNEAQLEKSRLLSDRFSAERPKGSFSTLEIQRTEQGDSAMYLCASSSEDRHYEQYFGPGTRLTVT.

This clonotype was seen more than once but under ten times. This chain joins TRBV12-3 or TRBV12-4 and TRBJ1-6; weak D call: TRBD1 (5 bases). The ends were cut back, 6 bases at V and 9 bases at J, with 12 bases in the middle. The CDR3 has 13 residues. The CDR3 DNA follows: TGTGCCAGCAGCCGACAGATCCTTTCACCCCTCCACTTT. Translating it yields CASSRQILSPLHF.

There are many counts of this clonotype. At one of its ends the junction is not consistent with the germline gene, which may arise from a read error. V is TRBV5-1 and J is TRBJ2-5; 7 positions match TRBD1. The length of the CDR3 is 14 residues. CDR1 and CDR2 (germline): SGHRS, YFSETQ. The CDR3 spells CASSLGGIQETQYF. DNA for the CDR3: TGTGCCAGCAGCTTAGGGGGCATACAAGAGACCCAGTACTTC.

Concerning this clonotype: At one of its ends the junction is not consistent with the germline gene, which may arise from a read error. The chain joins TRBV20-1 to TRBJ2-5, with D perhaps assigned TRBD1 or TRBD2 (5 bases each). This CDR3 region has 17 residues. The germline CDR1 and CDR2 sequences are DFQATT and SNEGSKA (reference sequence). The CDR3 coding sequence is TGCAGTGCTCGAGATGGGAGTACAGGATCAAGACAAGAGACCCAGTACTTC. Its protein is CSARDGSTGSRQETQYF.

This clonotype was counted a few times. The chain joins TRBV7-9 to TRBJ2-1; 8 nucleotides match TRBD1. Germline V lookup: CDR1 SEHNR, CDR2 FQNEAQ (reference sequence). The CDR3 sequence is 17 residues long. V shed 5 bases, J shed 2 bases, and the junction held 11 bases outside the gene matches. This CDR3 is CASSPPADRDPYNEQFF. For the CDR3, the DNA is TGTGCCAGCAGCCCGCCTGCGGACAGGGACCCCTACAATGAGCAGTTCTTC.

This clonotype was seen only a few times. A much more abundant neighbour one base away suggests this may be a read error. The chain links TRBV5-1 to TRBJ1-4; TRBD1 aligns across 9 bases. The CDR3 totals 14 residues. Per germline, CDR1 SGHRS and CDR2 YFSETQ. CDR3: CASSAGQGGERLFF. The CDR3 DNA is TGCGCCAGCAGCGCGGGACAGGGAGGTGAAAGACTGTTTTTT.

The chain links TRBV7-8 to TRBJ2-1, with 7 bases matching TRBD2. Unmatched junction bases numbered 5, after V lost 2 bases and J lost 4 bases. Per germline, CDR1 SGHVS and CDR2 FQNEAQ. The CDR3 loop spans 15 amino acids. The CDR3 is CASSLFWREYNEQFF. As DNA, the CDR3 is TGTGCCAGCAGCTTATTCTGGCGGGAGTACAATGAGCAGTTCTTC.

J is TRBJ2-7 and V is TRBV4-1, with D uncertain. The V gene's germline CDR1 is MGHRA and CDR2 YSYEKL. The CDR3 consists of 14 residues. V gave up 2 bases and J gave up 1 base, with 9 bases separating them. In nucleotides, the CDR3 is TGCGCCAGCAGCCAACAAGGATTTTCCTACGAGCAGTACTTC. Its protein product is CASSQQGFSYEQYF.